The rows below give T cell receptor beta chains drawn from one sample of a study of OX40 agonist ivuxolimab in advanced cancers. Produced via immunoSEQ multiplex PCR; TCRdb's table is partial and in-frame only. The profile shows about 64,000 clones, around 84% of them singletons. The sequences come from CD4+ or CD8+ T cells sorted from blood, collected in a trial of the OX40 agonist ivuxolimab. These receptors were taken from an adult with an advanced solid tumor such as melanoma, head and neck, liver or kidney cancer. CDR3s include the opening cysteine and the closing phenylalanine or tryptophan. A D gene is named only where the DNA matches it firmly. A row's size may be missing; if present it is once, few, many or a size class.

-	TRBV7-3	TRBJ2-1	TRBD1	TGTGCCAGCAGCTTCCGGGACAGGGACTACAATGAGCAGTTCTTC	CASSFRDRDYNEQFF
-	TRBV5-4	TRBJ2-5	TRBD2	TGTGCCAGCAGCCCTAGGACTAGCGGGGGGCAGACCCAGTACTTC	CASSPRTSGGQTQYF
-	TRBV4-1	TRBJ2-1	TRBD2	TGCGCCAGCAGTTGGGATAGCGGGAGGGGTTACAATGAGCAGTTCTTC	CASSWDSGRGYNEQFF
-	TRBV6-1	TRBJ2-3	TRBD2	TGTGCCAGCAGGGGCGGGGGGGCAGATACGCAGTATTTT	CASRGGGADTQYF
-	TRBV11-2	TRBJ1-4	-	TGTGCCAGCAGCGTAACGTCTGCAAATGAAAAACTGTTTTTT	CASSVTSANEKLFF
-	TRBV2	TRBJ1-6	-	TGTGCCAGCAGTCTTCTCAGCTTTGATTCACCCCTCCACTTT	CASSLLSFDSPLHF
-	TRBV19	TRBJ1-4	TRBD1	TGTGCCAGTAGTACCGACAGGGGCATTGATGAAAAACTGTTTTTT	CASSTDRGIDEKLFF
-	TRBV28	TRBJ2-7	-	TGTGCCAGCAGTCGTTCGAGGACAGTCTCCTACGAGCAGTACTTC	CASSRSRTVSYEQYF
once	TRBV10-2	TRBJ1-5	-	TGCGCCAGCAGTGAGGGAAGGGGCTTGAGCAATCAGCCCCAGCATTTT	CASSEGRGLSNQPQHF
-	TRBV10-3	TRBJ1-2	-	TGTGCCATCAATGCACCCTCGGAGAATGGCTACACCTTC	CAINAPSENGYTF
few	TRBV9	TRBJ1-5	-	TGTGCCAGCAGTTACGGACAATTGTTGGGTCAGCCCCAGCATTTT	CASSYGQLLGQPQHF
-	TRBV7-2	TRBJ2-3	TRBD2	TGTGCCAGCAGCTTAACGCCGGGACTACCGGCCCCAACGCAGTATTTT	CASSLTPGLPAPTQYF
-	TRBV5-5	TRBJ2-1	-	TGTGCCAGCAGCTTCGCAGTGCGCTCCTACAATGAGCAGTTCTTC	CASSFAVRSYNEQFF
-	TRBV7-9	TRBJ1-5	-	TGTGCCAGCAGTCTTAGCGAGGGCAGGCTCAATCAGCCCCAGCATTTT	CASSLSEGRLNQPQHF
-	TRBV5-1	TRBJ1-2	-	TGCGCCAGCAGCTTCATAGACAGGAGATATGGCTACACCTTC	CASSFIDRRYGYTF
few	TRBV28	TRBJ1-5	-	TGTGCCAGCACCTCGCCAGGGAGAAGAAATAGCAATCAGCCCCAGCATTTT	CASTSPGRRNSNQPQHF
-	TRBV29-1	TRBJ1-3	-	TGCAGCGCCGAGGCAGGGGTTGGAAACACCATATATTTT	CSAEAGVGNTIYF
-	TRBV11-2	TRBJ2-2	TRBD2	TGTGCCAGCAGCCAGAGCGGGGGGGCCGTCACCGGGGAGCTGTTTTTT	CASSQSGGAVTGELFF
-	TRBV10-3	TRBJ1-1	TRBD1	TGTGCCATCAGTCCGGGACAGGGTGGCACTGAAGCTTTCTTT	CAISPGQGGTEAFF
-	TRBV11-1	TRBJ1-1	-	TGTGCCAGCAGCTTAAGGTTTGAAGGGCTTGAAGCTTTCTTT	CASSLRFEGLEAFF
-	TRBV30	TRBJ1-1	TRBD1	TGTGCCTGGTCGGCGGGACAGAGCACTGAAGCTTTCTTT	CAWSAGQSTEAFF
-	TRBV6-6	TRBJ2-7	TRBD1	TGTGCCACCTGGGACAGACCCTACGAGCAGTACTTC	CATWDRPYEQYF
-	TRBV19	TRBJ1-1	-	TGTGCCAGTAGTGCACCAGGGTTGGAGAACACTGAAGCTTTCTTT	CASSAPGLENTEAFF
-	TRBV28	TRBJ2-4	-	TGTGCCAGCAACCACCAGGGAGGAAACATTCAGTACTTC	CASNHQGGNIQYF
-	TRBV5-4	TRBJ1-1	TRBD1	TGTGCCAGCAGCCCCCGGACAGGGGACAACACTGAAGCTTTCTTT	CASSPRTGDNTEAFF
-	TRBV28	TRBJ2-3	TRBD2	TGTGCCAGCAGTTCGAAGCGGGACCTCGGGGATACGCAGTATTTT	CASSSKRDLGDTQYF
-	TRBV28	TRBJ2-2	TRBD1	TGTGCCAGAACACAGGGGGCGGACACCGGGGAGCTGTTTTTT	CARTQGADTGELFF
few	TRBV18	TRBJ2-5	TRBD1	TGTGCCAGCTCACCAAGACAGGGGGCCGAAGAGACCCAGTACTTC	CASSPRQGAEETQYF
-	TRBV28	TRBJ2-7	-	TGTGCCAGCAGGGCGGCGATCTACGAGCAGTACTTC	CASRAAIYEQYF
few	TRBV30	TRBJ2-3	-	TGTGCCTGGAGTGTACGGGGGACGGATACGCAGTATTTT	CAWSVRGTDTQYF
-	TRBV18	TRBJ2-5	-	TGTGCCAGCTCACCACGCAGGGAAGAGACCCAGTACTTC	CASSPRREETQYF
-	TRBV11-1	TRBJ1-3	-	TGTGCCAGCAGCTTGGGAACAGGGAGTCGTGGAAACACCATATATTTT	CASSLGTGSRGNTIYF
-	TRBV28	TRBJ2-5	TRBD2	TGTGCCAGCAGACTCTGGGCTAGCGGGCAAGAGACCCAGTACTTC	CASRLWASGQETQYF
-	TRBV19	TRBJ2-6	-	TGTGCCAGTACCTCTCACAGAGGCTCTGGGGCCAACGTCCTGACTTTC	CASTSHRGSGANVLTF
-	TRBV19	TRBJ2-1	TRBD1	TGTGCCAGTAGGCCCGGGACAGGGGGCCTCAATGAGCAGTTCTTC	CASRPGTGGLNEQFF
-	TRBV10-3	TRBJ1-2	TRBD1	TGTGCCATCCGCCTCGACAGGGAAATCTATGGCTACACCTTC	CAIRLDREIYGYTF
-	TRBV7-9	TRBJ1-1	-	TGTGCCAGCAGTGTACATTGGAACACTGAAGCTTTCTTT	CASSVHWNTEAFF